The text below deals with one TCR beta chain. The antigen remains undetermined. These data belong to a study of cytomegalovirus exposure and HLA in healthy donors. Study context: The 90 to 150 validation repertoires and the 666 first-cohort repertoires shared a platform, a later analysis reported.

TCRdb keeps only in-frame clones here, not all; method: immunoSEQ multiplex PCR. The table has 200,000 to 250,000 clones, 80% to 90% seen once. The CDR3 loop spans 14 amino acids. In germline, CDR1 is SGHTA, CDR2 FQGNSA. The V and J ends lost 1 base and 6 bases respectively, with 7 bases between them. Separation from the roughly 680-subject first cohort characterized the approximately 120-subject validation cohort, to which the donors belonged. Whole-study results and caveats: Cytomegalovirus status was reportedly diagnosed by the classifier with high specificity and sensitivity. Most TCRs appeared rarely, but some public TCRs recurred in many donors.

The sequence derives from a man between 18 and 29 years old in good health and CMV-seronegative. The V call is TRBV7-2, the J call TRBJ1-6; D remains unclear. The specimen was PBMCs. The CDR3, as DNA: TGTGCCAGCAGCTTAGGGCCAAGTAATTCACCCCTCCACTTT. Protein product: CASSLGPSNSPLHF. The variable domain in full, completed from reference TRBV7-2 and TRBJ1-6, reads GAGVSQSPSNKVTEKGKDVELRCDPISGHTALYWYRQSLGQGLEFLIYFQGNSAPDKSGLPSDRFSAERTGGSVSTLTIQRTQQEDSAVYLCASSLGPSNSPLHFGNGTRLTVT.